This TCR beta chain was found in a study of shared clonotypes between healthy human individuals. Profiling relied on immunoSEQ multiplex PCR, and the TCRdb table lists in-frame clones only, not all of them. The sample contains about 2.3 million clones, 90% to 95% of which appear only once. From CD4+ cells came CD45RA+ naive and CD45RA-negative memory subsets. The germline gives CDR1 SEHNR, CDR2 FQNEAQ (reference sequence). Trimming removed 5 bases from V and 5 bases from J; junction bases left unmatched: 5. This CDR3 region has 13 residues. Material for sequencing was naive CD4+ T cells from PBMCs. The subset was: CD45RA+ positively selected. This TCR derives from a man aged 18 to 35 in good health. Some clones in this sample may be carry-over from other donors' samples. The chain is built from TRBV7-9 and TRBJ2-5; 7 nucleotides line up with TRBD2. The CDR3 DNA reads as TGTGCCAGCAGCCCAGCGGGGAGGGAGACCCAGTACTTC. Translated: CASSPAGRETQYF.